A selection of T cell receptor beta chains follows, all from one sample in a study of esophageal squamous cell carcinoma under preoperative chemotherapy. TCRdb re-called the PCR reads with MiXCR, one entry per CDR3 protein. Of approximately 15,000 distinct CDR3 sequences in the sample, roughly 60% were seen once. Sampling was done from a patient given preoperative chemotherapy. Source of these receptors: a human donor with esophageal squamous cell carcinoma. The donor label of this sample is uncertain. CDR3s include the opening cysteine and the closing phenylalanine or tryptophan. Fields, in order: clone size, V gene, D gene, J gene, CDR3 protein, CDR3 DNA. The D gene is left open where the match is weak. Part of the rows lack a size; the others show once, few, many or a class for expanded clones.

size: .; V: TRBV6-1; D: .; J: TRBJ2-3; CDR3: CASGGLDADTQYF; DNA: TGTGCCAGCGGAGGGTTAGACGCAGATACGCAGTATTTT
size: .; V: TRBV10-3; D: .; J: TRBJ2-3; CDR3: CATGPGVGDQETQYF; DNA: TGTGCCACGGGGCCTGGGGTAGGGGACCAAGAGACGCAGTATTTT
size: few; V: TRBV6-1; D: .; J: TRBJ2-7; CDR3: CASSRDQGGEQYF; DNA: TGTGCCAGCAGCCGTGATCAGGGGGGGGAGCAGTACTTC
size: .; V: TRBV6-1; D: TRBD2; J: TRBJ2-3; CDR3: CASVAGDEDTQYF; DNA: TGTGCGAGCGTGGCGGGAGACGAAGATACCCAGTATTTC
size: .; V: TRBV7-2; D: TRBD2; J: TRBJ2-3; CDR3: CAGSGASSLETQYF; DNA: TGTGCGGGGAGCGGGGCCAGTAGCCTAGAGACGCAGTATTTT
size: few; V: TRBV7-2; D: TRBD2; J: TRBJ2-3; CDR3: CASSARGGGGTNTQYF; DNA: TGTGCCAGCAGCGCACGGGGGGGGGGGGGCACAAATACGCAGTATTTT
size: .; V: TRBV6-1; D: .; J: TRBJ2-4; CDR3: CASSDGHLYF; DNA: TGTGCCAGCAGTGACGGACACCTATATTTC
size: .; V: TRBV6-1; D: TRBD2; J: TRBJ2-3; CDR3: CASGVSGGCGTDTQYF; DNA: TGTGCCAGCGGGGTATCGGGGGGGTGTGGCACAGATACGCAGTATTTT
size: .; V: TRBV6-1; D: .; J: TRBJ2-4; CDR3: CASGSGRQGDTQYF; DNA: TGTGCCAGCGGATCCGGCCGGCAAGGGGACACTCAGTACTTC
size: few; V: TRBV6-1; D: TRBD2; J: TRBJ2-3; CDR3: CASSLDKGVSGLAGSTDTQYF; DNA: TGTGCCAGCAGCCTTGACAAAGGGGTCTCAGGACTAGCGGGCAGCACAGATACGCAGTATTTT
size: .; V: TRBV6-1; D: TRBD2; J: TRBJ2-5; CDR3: CASSVNWGGREETQYF; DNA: TGTGCCAGCAGTGTGAATTGGGGGGGGAGGGAAGAGACCCAGTACTTC
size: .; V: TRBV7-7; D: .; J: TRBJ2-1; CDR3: CASSLDTGFYNEQFF; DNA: TGTGCCAGCAGCTTAGACACGGGTTTCTACAATGAGCAGTTCTTC
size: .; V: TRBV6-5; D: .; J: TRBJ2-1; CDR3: CASSSVGQSPYNEQFF; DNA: TGTGCCAGCAGTTCCGTCGGACAGTCCCCCTACAATGAGCAGTTCTTC
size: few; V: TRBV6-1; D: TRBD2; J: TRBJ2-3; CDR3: CASAGGGDPETQYF; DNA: TGTGCGAGCGCTGGGGGGGGGGACCCAGAGACCCAGTATTTT
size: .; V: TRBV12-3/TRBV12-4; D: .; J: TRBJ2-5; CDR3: CASSLGSQEANEQYF; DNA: TGTGCCAGCAGTTTAGGCAGTCAAGAAGCTAATGAGCAGTACTTC
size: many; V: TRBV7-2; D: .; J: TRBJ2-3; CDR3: CASSLRTNTDTQYF; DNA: TGTGCCAGCAGCCTTCGAACCAACACAGATACGCAGTATTTT
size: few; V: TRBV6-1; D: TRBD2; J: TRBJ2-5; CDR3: CASNTGTSRATQYF; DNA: TGTGCCAGCAACACAGGGACTAGCAGGGCGACCCAGTACTTC
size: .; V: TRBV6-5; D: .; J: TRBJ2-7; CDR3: CASSYADEQYF; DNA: TGTGCCAGCAGTTATGCGGATGAGCAGTACTTC
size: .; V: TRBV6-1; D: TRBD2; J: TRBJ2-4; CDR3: CASSGNGGGGEETQYF; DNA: TGTGCCAGCAGTGGCAACGGGGGGGGCGGCGAAGAGACGCAGTATTTC
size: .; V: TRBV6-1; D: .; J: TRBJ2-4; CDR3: CASRESGTWAKNTQYF; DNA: TGTGCCAGCCGCGAATCGGGGACGTGGGCCAAAAATACGCAGTATTTC
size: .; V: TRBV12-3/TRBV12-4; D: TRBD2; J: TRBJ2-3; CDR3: CASRRRRAGDTETQYF; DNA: TGTGCCAGCAGGCGACGACGAGCGGGAGACACAGAGACGCAGTATTTC
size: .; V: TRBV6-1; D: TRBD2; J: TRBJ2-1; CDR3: CASTNGGEQFF; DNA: TGTGCCAGCACCAACGGGGGGGAGCAGTTCTTC
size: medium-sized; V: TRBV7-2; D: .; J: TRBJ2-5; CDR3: CASSITGGVEWETQYF; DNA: TGTGCCAGCAGCATAACAGGGGGGGTTGAGTGGGAGACCCAGTACTTC
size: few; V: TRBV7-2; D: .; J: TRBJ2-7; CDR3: CASSLVVGRDEQYF; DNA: TGTGCCAGCAGCTTAGTTGTCGGGAGAGACGAGCAGTACTTC
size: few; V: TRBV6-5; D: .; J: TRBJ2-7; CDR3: CASSYSFRYEQYF; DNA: TGTGCCAGCAGTTACTCTTTCCGCTACGAGCAGTACTTC
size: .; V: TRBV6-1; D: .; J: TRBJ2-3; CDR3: CAGSLGLNTEEQYF; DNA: TGTGCGGGCAGCCTGGGTCTGAACACCGAGGAGCAGTATTTT
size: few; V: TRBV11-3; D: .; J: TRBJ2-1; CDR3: CASSLEQGSYNEQFF; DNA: TGTGCCAGCAGCTTAGAACAGGGATCCTACAATGAGCAGTTCTTC
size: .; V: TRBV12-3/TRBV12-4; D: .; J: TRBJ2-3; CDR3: CASSLQGTSTDTQYF; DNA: TGTGCCAGCAGTTTACAGGGAACTAGCACAGATACGCAGTATTTT
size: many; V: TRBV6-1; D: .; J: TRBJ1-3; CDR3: CASTTVAFGSGNTIYF; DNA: TGTGCCAGCACTACGGTGGCCTTTGGGTCTGGAAACACCATATATTTT
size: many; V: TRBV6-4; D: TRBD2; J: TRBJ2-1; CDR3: CASSPLTSELSYNEQFF; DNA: TGTGCCAGCAGCCCACTTACTAGCGAGCTCTCCTACAATGAGCAGTTCTTC
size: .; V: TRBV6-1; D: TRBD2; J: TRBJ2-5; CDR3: CASSEIAGGQETQYF; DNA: TGTGCCAGCAGTGAAATAGCGGGGGGGCAAGAGACCCAGTACTTC
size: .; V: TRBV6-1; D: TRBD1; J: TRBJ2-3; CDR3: CASSRIQGDGEETQYF; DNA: TGTGCCAGCAGTCGCATCCAGGGGGACGGGGAAGAGACGCAGTATTTT
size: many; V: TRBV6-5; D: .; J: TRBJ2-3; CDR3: CASSSGQHTDTQYF; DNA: TGTGCCAGCAGTTCGGGGCAACACACAGATACGCAGTATTTT
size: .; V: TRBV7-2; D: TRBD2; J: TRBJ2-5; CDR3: CASSLSPGLGSSKTQYF; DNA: TGTGCCAGCAGCTTGTCCCCGGGACTAGGGAGTAGTAAGACCCAGTACTTC
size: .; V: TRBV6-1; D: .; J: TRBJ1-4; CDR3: CASSEWEGTNEKLFF; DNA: TGTGCCAGCAGTGAGTGGGAGGGAACTAATGAAAAACTGTTTTTT
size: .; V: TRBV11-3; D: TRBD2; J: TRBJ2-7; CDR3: CASSLDGTSGSYEQYF; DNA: TGTGCCAGCAGCTTAGATGGGACTAGCGGCTCCTACGAGCAGTACTTC